This TCR beta chain was captured by sequencing in a study of human T cells and chemical hapten exposure. At the level of the study: Alopecia areata, totalis and universalis patients, mostly female, were included. Study results and limitations: Expanded TCRs created a significantly greater count of big CDR3 similarity clusters than controls did. Those TCRs sitting above 1 in 1000 frequency stayed the same with DPC sensitization.

V lost 4 bases and J 4 bases, leaving 11 bases between the germline ends. CDR3 length: 14 amino acids. Germline-derived CDR1 and CDR2 are SGHDN and FVKESK. A few counts support this clonotype. The antigen is undetermined. One entry per CDR3 protein, called by TCRdb with MiXCR from the RACE reads. Seen here are roughly 120,000 distinct CDR3 sequences, roughly 14% observed once, and the top ten hold roughly 3.1%. Time point meaning: pre-sensitization, week 0. The treatment was: therapeutic diphenylcyclopropenone sensitization with weekly scalp DPC. The sequence came from a woman between 18 and 29 years old with alopecia areata. Some clones in this sample may be carry-over from other donors' samples. The sequences come from whole blood, collected in connection with sensitization to the hapten diphenylcyclopropenone (DPC). The chain carries TRBV14 and TRBJ2-1; D perhaps matches TRBD2 (6 bases). As DNA, the CDR3 is TGTGCCAGCAGCCTCCGGGGGAGATACAATGAGCAGTTCTTC. Protein product: CASSLRGRYNEQFF.